These 26 T cell receptor beta chains were all obtained from the same sample, sequenced in a study of early T cells in non-severe SARS-CoV-2 infection. TCRdb itself ran the 5' RACE reads through MiXCR, one entry per CDR3 protein. The repertoire consists of about 49,000 distinct CDR3 sequences, with 9.5% to 15% occurring once and the leading ten covering around 2.5%. Sequencing was performed on whole blood, taken at baseline. These receptors all stem from an adult who was a healthcare worker with PCR-confirmed SARS-CoV-2 infection or an uninfected control (not recorded which).

In its sample, this clonotype was seen a few times. The chain joins TRBV5-4 to TRBJ2-1; 8 bases match TRBD2. V lost 3 bases and J lost 7; bases outside the gene matches: 9. Germline CDR1 SGHNT, CDR2 YYREEE (reference sequence). This CDR3 comprises 15 residues. This CDR3 is CASSSGVAGINEQFF. The CDR3 nucleotides read TGTGCCAGCAGCTCTGGGGTAGCGGGAATAAATGAGCAGTTCTTC. The full variable domain, completed using reference TRBV5-4 and TRBJ2-1, is ETGVTQSPTHLIKTRGQQVTLRCSSQSGHNTVSWYQQALGQGPQFIFQYYREEENGRGNFPPRFSGLQFPNYSSELNVNALELDDSALYLCASSSGVAGINEQFFGPGTRLTVL.

J is TRBJ2-7 and V is TRBV11-2, with 9 bases lining up with TRBD1. The V and J ends lost 3 bases and 3 bases, in that order; junction bases with no gene match: 6. The CDR3 is made up of 15 amino acids. CDR1 and CDR2 from the germline V gene are SGHAT and FQNNGV. CDR3 sequence (DNA): TGTGCCAGCAGCTTGAGGAGGACAGGGGACTACGAGCAGTACTTC. It specifies CASSLRRTGDYEQYF.

This clonotype occurred a few times. The gene calls are TRBV24-1 and TRBJ2-6, with unresolved D. The CDR3 sequence is 16 residues long. In germline, CDR1 is KGHDR, CDR2 SFDVKD. The V and J ends lost 4 bases and 3 bases respectively, with 12 bases between them. For the CDR3, the DNA is TGTGCCACCAGTGACCCCAGAAGAAATGGGGCCAACGTCCTGACTTTC. Translation gives CATSDPRRNGANVLTF.

This clonotype was seen only a few times. The chain carries TRBV20-1 and TRBJ1-2; no clear D gene. The germline gives CDR1 DFQATT, CDR2 SNEGSKA (reference sequence). Trimming removed 3 bases at V and 5 bases at J, with 10 bases between. The CDR3 length is 12 residues. The CDR3 protein is CSASHYDYGYTF. CDR3 bases: TGCAGTGCTAGTCACTACGATTATGGCTACACCTTC.

The sample holds a few counts of this clonotype. V and J are TRBV11-2 and TRBJ2-5, with D perhaps matching TRBD2 (5 bases). Trimming shortened V by 6 bases and J by 5 bases, and 19 bases separated the two germline ends. This CDR3 is 15 amino acids long. Per germline, CDR1 SGHAT and CDR2 FQNNGV. This chain's CDR3 is CASSSSGPTGETQYF. The CDR3 coding sequence is TGTGCCAGCAGTTCCAGCGGCCCTACCGGGGAGACCCAGTACTTC.

This chain connects TRBV6-2 or TRBV6-3 to TRBJ2-5, with 9 bases aligning to TRBD2. Germline V gene lookup returns CDR1 MNHEY and CDR2 SVGEGT. After removal of 6 bases from V and 4 bases from J, the junction contained 9 bases not matched to a gene. This CDR3 has 15 residues. Written as DNA, the CDR3 is TGTGCCAGCAGCCTAGCGGGGACTTCGGGAGAGACCCAGTACTTC. It translates to CASSLAGTSGETQYF.

The V and J genes are TRBV11-2 and TRBJ2-1; TRBD2 agrees at 7 bases. The junction had 18 bases not matched to a gene; V was cut back by 7 bases and J by 0 bases. There are 19 residues in the CDR3. Germline assignment: CDR1 SGHAT and CDR2 FQNNGV. CDR3 in amino acids: CASTPRGRVGGSSYNEQFF. The CDR3, as DNA: TGTGCCAGCACCCCACGAGGGCGTGTTGGCGGGAGCTCCTACAATGAGCAGTTCTTC.

This clonotype was counted a few times. The chain carries TRBV7-2 and TRBJ2-5; 7 nucleotides line up with TRBD2. This CDR3 contains 13 residues. V dropped 1 base and J dropped 5; count of bases not matched to a gene: 1. The germline gives CDR1 SGHTA, CDR2 FQGNSA. For the CDR3, the DNA is TGTGCCAGCAGCTTAGGGGGAGGGGAGACCCAGTACTTC. Residues: CASSLGGGETQYF.

The chain couples TRBV10-1 to TRBJ2-7, with TRBD2 as a possible D gene (6 bases). The CDR3 contains 13 residues. In germline, CDR1 is WNHNN, CDR2 SYGVQD (reference sequence). The ends were cut back, 6 bases at V and 3 bases at J, with 12 bases in the middle. CDR3 sequence reads: CASSRESGYEQYF. The CDR3 coding sequence is TGCGCCAGCAGCCGGGAGTCTGGCTACGAGCAGTACTTC.

This clonotype was recorded at least ten times. The gene calls are TRBV19 and TRBJ2-5; the match to TRBD2 covers 7 bases. Per germline, CDR1 LNHDA and CDR2 SQIVND (reference sequence). The CDR3 has 15 amino acids. V shed 4 bases, J shed 9 bases, and the junction held 14 bases outside the gene matches. The CDR3 is CASSTPTSPIGAQYF. DNA of the CDR3: TGTGCCAGTAGTACGCCGACTAGCCCAATCGGAGCCCAGTACTTC.

The chain couples TRBV11-2 to TRBJ2-7, with D possibly matching TRBD2 (6 bases). The CDR3 extends over 12 amino acids. The germline CDR1 and CDR2 sequences are SGHAT and FQNNGV. Trimming pared 5 bases from V and 9 bases from J, leaving 14 bases between. CDR3 protein: CASSLSRDWQYF. The CDR3 DNA reads as TGTGCCAGCAGCCTTAGCCGGGACTGGCAGTACTTC.

The CDR3 coding sequence is TGTGCCAGCGCACAGAACAATTATAGCAATCAGCCCCAGCATTTT. This translates into CASAQNNYSNQPQHF. V and J are TRBV19 and TRBJ1-5; D gene uncertain. Germline V gene data show CDR1 as LNHDA and CDR2 as SQIVND (reference sequence). V shed 9 bases and J shed 0 bases, with 15 bases lying between them. The CDR3 length is 15 residues.

This clonotype has just a few counts. The chain combines TRBV5-4 with TRBJ2-3; a possible D gene is TRBD2 (6 bases). The CDR3 totals 12 residues. Trimming removed 4 bases from V and 4 bases from J, with 7 bases in between. Looked up from germline, CDR1 is SGHNT and CDR2 is YYREEE (reference sequence). CDR3 sequence (DNA): TGTGCCAGCAGCGGGGGGTCAGATACGCAGTATTTT. Protein sequence: CASSGGSDTQYF.

This clonotype was seen more than once but under ten times. The chain has TRBV6-2 or TRBV6-3 and TRBJ2-7; 8 bases fit TRBD2. J was trimmed by 6 bases and V by 11 bases; bases with no gene match: 15. The CDR3 is 14 amino acids. Germline-derived CDR1 and CDR2 are MNHEY and SVGEGT. This chain's CDR3 is CAAGKSGSNREQYF. The CDR3, as DNA: TGTGCCGCCGGAAAAAGCGGGAGTAACCGCGAGCAGTACTTC.

This clonotype has more than one count but fewer than ten. J is TRBJ2-3 and V is TRBV10-2, with TRBD2 matching over 9 bases. The length of the CDR3 is 17 residues. J gave up 3 bases and V 10 bases, and 17 bases lay outside the gene matches. Per germline, CDR1 WSHSY and CDR2 SAAADI. The CDR3 sequence: CATVGSGRSPTTDTQYF. DNA of the CDR3: TGCGCCACCGTGGGGAGCGGGAGGTCCCCTACGACAGATACGCAGTATTTT.

The chain carries TRBV24-1 and TRBJ1-2, with unresolved D. V lost 1 base to trimming and J lost 8 bases, with 13 bases between them. The germline gives CDR1 KGHDR, CDR2 SFDVKD. The CDR3 is made up of 14 amino acids. CDR3 protein: CATSDFKTPEGYTF. The CDR3 nucleotides read TGTGCCACCAGTGATTTTAAAACCCCCGAAGGCTACACCTTC.

The J gene is TRBJ1-1, the V gene TRBV6-5; no firm D call. V lost 6 bases to trimming and J lost 1 base, with 12 bases between them. The CDR3 extends over 14 amino acids. Germline V CDR1 and CDR2: MNHEY, SVGAGI. CDR3 amino acids: CASRPTKPNTEAFF. CDR3 DNA sequence: TGTGCCAGCAGACCGACCAAACCGAACACTGAAGCTTTCTTT.

This clonotype was seen at least ten times. The genes are TRBV7-2 and TRBJ2-1; D not resolved. The CDR3 length is 14 residues. Germline V gene data show CDR1 as SGHTA and CDR2 as FQGNSA. Trimming took 7 bases from V and 1 from J, leaving 11 bases between them. The CDR3 loop is CASTFLGSYNEQFF. The CDR3 DNA reads TGTGCCAGCACCTTTCTAGGGTCCTACAATGAGCAGTTCTTC.

The gene calls are TRBV7-2 and TRBJ1-6; unclear D gene. Germline CDR1 SGHTA, CDR2 FQGNSA. This CDR3 has 13 residues. Deletions cut 4 bases from V and 8 bases from J, with 9 bases between. The CDR3 DNA follows: TGTGCCAGCAGCTCGGAGGGAGATTCACCCCTCCACTTT. Protein product: CASSSEGDSPLHF.

This clonotype was found many times. The chain employs TRBV9 and TRBJ2-1; 7 positions match TRBD2. CDR1 is SGDLS, CDR2 YYNGEE, per germline. CDR3 size: 16 residues. With V trimmed by 2 bases and J by 0 bases, 5 bases remained unmatched. In DNA form, the CDR3 reads TGTGCCAGCAGCGTCAGCGGGGTAAGCTCCTACAATGAGCAGTTCTTC. Translating gives CASSVSGVSSYNEQFF.

This clonotype was counted only a few times. This sequence joins TRBV7-2 and TRBJ2-5; D call uncertain. The V end was cut by 3 bases, the J end by 0 bases, with 8 bases between. The CDR3 totals 14 residues. Germline CDR1 reads SGHTA; CDR2 reads FQGNSA. The CDR3 loop reads CASSFTSYQETQYF. The CDR3 DNA follows: TGTGCCAGCAGCTTTACATCGTACCAAGAGACCCAGTACTTC.

This clonotype ranks as medium-sized (0.01 to 0.1%). The chain uses TRBV4-3 and TRBJ2-5; 10 positions agree with TRBD1. V shed 0 bases, J shed 0 bases, and the junction held 7 bases outside the gene matches. Germline V CDR1 and CDR2: LGHNA, YSLEER. The CDR3 consists of 18 residues. The CDR3 sequence is CASSQDWTGTGDQETQYF. The CDR3 DNA follows: TGCGCCAGCAGCCAAGATTGGACCGGGACAGGGGACCAAGAGACCCAGTACTTC.

This clonotype was detected only a few times. The genes are TRBV5-1 and TRBJ2-5; TRBD2 is a possible D gene (5 bases). Germline V gives CDR1 SGHRS, CDR2 YFSETQ. V was clipped by 0 bases and J by 5 bases, with 8 bases between them. CDR3 size: 13 residues. The CDR3 sequence is CASSLAGKETQYF. CDR3 bases: TGCGCCAGCAGCTTGGCCGGGAAGGAGACCCAGTACTTC.

This sequence joins TRBV27 and TRBJ2-7; 8 bases map to TRBD1. The CDR3 loop spans 17 amino acids. Germline lookup yields CDR1 MNHEY and CDR2 SMNVEV (reference sequence). The V and J ends lost 2 bases and 3 bases, in that order; junction bases with no gene match: 12. CDR3 amino acids: CASSLQRTGSGRYEQYF. DNA of the CDR3: TGTGCCAGCAGTTTACAGAGGACAGGGAGCGGGCGCTACGAGCAGTACTTC.

Relative to its sample, this clonotype is medium-sized. V is TRBV28 and J is TRBJ2-7; perhaps D is TRBD1 or TRBD2 (7 bases each). Germline CDR1 is MDHEN and CDR2 is SYDVKM. Trimming took 5 bases from V and 1 from J, leaving 18 bases between them. This CDR3 has 16 amino acids. The CDR3 reads CASSAPARGGSYEQYF. In DNA, the CDR3 is TGTGCCAGCAGTGCCCCCGCCAGGGGGGGTTCCTACGAGCAGTACTTC.

Ten or more counts support this clonotype. The chain employs TRBV11-2 and TRBJ1-2, with 7 bases fitting TRBD1. Germline-derived CDR1 and CDR2 are SGHAT and FQNNGV. The ends lost 5 bases at V and 1 base at J; junction bases unmatched: 10. The CDR3 length is 16 residues. CDR3 coding DNA: TGTGCCAGCAGCAACCGTTGGGACAGCAATAACTATGGCTACACCTTC. Its translation: CASSNRWDSNNYGYTF.